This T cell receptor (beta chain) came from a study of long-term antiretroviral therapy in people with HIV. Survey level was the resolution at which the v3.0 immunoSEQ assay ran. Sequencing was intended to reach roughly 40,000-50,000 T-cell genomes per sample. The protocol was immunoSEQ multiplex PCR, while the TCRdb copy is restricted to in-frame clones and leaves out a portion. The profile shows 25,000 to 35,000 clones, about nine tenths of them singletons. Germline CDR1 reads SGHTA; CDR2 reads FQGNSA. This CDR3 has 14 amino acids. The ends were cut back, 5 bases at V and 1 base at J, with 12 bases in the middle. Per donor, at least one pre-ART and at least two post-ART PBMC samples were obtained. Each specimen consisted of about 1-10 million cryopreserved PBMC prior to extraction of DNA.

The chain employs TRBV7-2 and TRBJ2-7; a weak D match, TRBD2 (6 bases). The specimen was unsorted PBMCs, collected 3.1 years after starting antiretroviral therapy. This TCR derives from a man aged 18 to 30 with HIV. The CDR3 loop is CASSPYGTSYEQYF. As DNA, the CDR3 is TGTGCCAGCAGCCCGTACGGGACTTCCTACGAGCAGTACTTC.